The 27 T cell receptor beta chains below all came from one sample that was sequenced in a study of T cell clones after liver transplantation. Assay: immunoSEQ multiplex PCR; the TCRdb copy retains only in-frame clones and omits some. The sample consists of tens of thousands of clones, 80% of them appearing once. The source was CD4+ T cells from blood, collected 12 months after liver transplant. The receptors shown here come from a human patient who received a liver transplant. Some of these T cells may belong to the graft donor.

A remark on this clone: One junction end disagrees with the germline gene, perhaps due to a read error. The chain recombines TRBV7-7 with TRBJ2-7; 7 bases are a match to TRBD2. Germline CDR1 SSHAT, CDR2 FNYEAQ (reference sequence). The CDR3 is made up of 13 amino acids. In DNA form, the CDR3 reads TGTGCTAGCAGCTCTCAGCGGGATTCCGAGCAGTACTTC. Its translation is CASSSQRDSEQYF.

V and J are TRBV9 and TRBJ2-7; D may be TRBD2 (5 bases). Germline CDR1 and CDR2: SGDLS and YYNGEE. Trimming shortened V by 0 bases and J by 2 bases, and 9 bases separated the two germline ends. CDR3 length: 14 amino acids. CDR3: CASSVGRPPYEQYF. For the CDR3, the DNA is TGTGCCAGCAGCGTAGGGAGGCCCCCCTACGAGCAGTACTTC.

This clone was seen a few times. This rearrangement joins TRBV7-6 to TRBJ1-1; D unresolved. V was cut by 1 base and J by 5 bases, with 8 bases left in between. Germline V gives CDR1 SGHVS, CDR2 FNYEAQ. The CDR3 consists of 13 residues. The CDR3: CASSLDPKTEAFF. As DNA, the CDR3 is TGTGCCAGCAGCTTAGATCCGAAAACTGAAGCTTTCTTT. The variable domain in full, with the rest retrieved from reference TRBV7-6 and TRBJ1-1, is GAGVSQSPRYKVTKRGQDVALRCDPISGHVSLYWYRQALGQGPEFLTYFNYEAQQDKSGLPNDRFSAERPEGSISTLTIQRTEQRDSAMYRCASSLDPKTEAFFGQGTRLTVV.

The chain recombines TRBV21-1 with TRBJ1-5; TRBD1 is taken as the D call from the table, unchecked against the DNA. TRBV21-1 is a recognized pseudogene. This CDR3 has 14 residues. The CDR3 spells CASSLTGSGQPQHF. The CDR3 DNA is TGTGCCAGCAGCCTTACAGGGTCGGGTCAGCCCCAGCATTTT.

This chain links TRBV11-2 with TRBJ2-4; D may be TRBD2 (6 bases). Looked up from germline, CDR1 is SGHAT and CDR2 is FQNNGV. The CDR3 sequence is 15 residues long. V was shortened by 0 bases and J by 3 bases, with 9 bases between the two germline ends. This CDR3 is CASSLERRGKNIQYF. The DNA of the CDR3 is TGTGCCAGCAGCTTAGAAAGGCGGGGCAAAAACATTCAGTACTTC.

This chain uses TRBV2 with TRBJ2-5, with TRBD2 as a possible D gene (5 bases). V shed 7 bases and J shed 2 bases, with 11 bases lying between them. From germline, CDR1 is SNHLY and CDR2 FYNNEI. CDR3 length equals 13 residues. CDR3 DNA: TGTGCCAGCAATGAGCGGACGCAAGAGACCCAGTACTTC. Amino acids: CASNERTQETQYF.

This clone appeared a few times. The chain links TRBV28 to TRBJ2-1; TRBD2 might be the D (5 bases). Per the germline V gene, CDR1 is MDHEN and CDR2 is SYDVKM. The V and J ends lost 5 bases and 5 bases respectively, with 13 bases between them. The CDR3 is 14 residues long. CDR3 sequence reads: CASSNTRAHNEQFF. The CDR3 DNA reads TGTGCCAGCAGTAACACGAGGGCCCACAATGAGCAGTTCTTC.

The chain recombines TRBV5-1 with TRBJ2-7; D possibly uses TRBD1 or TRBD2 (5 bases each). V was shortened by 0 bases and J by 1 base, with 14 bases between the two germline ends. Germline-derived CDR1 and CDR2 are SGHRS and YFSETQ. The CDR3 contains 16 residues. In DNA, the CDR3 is TGCGCCAGCAGCTTGGGTCCGGGGCTAGGTTCCTACGAGCAGTACTTC. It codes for CASSLGPGLGSYEQYF.

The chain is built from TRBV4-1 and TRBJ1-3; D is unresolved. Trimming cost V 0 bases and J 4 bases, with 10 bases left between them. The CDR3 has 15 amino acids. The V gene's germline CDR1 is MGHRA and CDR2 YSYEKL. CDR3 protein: CASSQDRASGNTIYF. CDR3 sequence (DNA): TGCGCCAGCAGCCAAGATCGGGCATCCGGAAACACCATATATTTT.

CDR3 sequence (DNA): TGCGCCAGCAGCCTGTCGGGTGGTATCGGGGAGCTGTTTTTT. Translating it yields CASSLSGGIGELFF. The chain recombines TRBV5-1 with TRBJ2-2; D is ambiguous. The length of the CDR3 is 14 residues. Trimming shortened V by 4 bases and J by 7 bases, and 14 bases separated the two germline ends. CDR1 and CDR2 (germline): SGHRS, YFSETQ.

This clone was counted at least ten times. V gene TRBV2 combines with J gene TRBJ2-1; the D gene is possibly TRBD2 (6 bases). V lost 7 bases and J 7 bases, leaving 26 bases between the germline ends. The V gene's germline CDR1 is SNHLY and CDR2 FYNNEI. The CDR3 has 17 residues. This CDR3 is CASMSRPRASDGNEQFF. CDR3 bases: TGTGCCAGCATGAGTCGACCCAGGGCTAGCGATGGAAATGAGCAGTTCTTC.

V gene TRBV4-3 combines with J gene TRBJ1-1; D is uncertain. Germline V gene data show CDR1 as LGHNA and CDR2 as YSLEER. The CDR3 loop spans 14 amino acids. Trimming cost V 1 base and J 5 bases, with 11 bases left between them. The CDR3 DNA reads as TGCGCCAGCAGCCAAGTGCCCGCACAGACTGAAGCTTTCTTT. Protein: CASSQVPAQTEAFF.

CDR3 in DNA: TGTGCCAGCAGCTTAAGCTCTGGGGCCAACGTCCTGACTTTC. It encodes CASSLSSGANVLTF. The chain is built from TRBV28 and TRBJ2-6; no reliable D call. This CDR3 is built from 14 residues. Germline values: CDR1 MDHEN, CDR2 SYDVKM. V lost 6 bases and J lost 0, with 6 bases in between.

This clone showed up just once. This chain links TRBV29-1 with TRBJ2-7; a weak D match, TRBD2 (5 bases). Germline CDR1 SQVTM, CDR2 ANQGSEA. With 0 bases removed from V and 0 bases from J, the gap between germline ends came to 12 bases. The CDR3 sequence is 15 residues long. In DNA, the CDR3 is TGCAGCGTTGAAGATCGGGATGCGGGCTCCTACGAGCAGTACTTC. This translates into CSVEDRDAGSYEQYF.

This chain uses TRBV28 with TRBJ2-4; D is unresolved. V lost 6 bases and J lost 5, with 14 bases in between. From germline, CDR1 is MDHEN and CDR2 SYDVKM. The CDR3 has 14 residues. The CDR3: CASSSAGWENIQYF. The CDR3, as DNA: TGTGCCAGCAGCTCAGCTGGATGGGAAAACATTCAGTACTTC.

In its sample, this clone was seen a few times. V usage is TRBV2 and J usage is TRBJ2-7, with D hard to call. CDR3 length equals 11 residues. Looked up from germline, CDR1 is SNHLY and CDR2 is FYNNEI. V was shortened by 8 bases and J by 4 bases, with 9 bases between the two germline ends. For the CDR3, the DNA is TGTGCCAGCCGATTAGTATACGAGCAGTACTTC. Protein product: CASRLVYEQYF.

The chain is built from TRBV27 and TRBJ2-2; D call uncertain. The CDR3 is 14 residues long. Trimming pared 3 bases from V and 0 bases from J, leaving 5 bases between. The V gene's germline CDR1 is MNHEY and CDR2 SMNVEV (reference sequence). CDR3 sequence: CASSFQANTGELFF. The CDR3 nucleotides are TGTGCCAGCAGTTTTCAGGCGAACACCGGGGAGCTGTTTTTT.

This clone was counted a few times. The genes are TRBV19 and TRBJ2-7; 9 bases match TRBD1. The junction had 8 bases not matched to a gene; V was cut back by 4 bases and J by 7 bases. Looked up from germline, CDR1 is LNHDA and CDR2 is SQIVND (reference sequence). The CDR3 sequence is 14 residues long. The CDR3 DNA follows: TGTGCCAGTAGTAAATGGGACAGGGTTGGTGAGCAGTACTTC. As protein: CASSKWDRVGEQYF.

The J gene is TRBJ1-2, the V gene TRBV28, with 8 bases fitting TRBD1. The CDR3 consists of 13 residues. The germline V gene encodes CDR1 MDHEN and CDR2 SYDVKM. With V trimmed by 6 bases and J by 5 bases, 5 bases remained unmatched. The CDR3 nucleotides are TGTGCCAGCAGGGTGGACAGGGCTTATGGCTACACCTTC. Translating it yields CASRVDRAYGYTF.

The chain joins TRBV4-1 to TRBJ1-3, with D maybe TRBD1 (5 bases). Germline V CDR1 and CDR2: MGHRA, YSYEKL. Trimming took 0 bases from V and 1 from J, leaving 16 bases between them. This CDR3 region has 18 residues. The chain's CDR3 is CASSQDPGGGASGNTIYF. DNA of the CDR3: TGCGCCAGCAGCCAAGATCCTGGGGGAGGGGCTTCTGGAAACACCATATATTTT.

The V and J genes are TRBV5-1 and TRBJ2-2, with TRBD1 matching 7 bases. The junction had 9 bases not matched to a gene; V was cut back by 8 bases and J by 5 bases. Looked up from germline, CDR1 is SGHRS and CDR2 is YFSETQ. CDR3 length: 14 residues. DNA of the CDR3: TGCGCCAGTACCTCGGACAGGAGGACCGGGGAGCTGTTTTTT. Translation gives CASTSDRRTGELFF.

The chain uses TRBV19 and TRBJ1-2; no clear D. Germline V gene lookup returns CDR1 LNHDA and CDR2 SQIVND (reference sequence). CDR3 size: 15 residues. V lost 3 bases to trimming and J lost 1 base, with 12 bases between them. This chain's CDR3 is CASSISREVNYGYTF. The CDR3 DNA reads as TGTGCCAGTAGTATCTCTCGGGAAGTTAACTATGGCTACACCTTC.

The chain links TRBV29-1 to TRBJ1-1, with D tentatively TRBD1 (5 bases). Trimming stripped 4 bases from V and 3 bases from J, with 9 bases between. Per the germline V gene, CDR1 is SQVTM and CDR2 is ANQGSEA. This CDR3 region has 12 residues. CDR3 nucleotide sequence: TGCAGCGTTGCCCGAGGGGACACTGAAGCTTTCTTT. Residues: CSVARGDTEAFF.

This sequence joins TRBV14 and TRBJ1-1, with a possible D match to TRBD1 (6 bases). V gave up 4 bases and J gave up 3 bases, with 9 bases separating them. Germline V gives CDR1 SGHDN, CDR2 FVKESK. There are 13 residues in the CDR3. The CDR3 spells CASSRQADTEAFF. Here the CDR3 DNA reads TGTGCCAGCAGCCGACAGGCTGACACTGAAGCTTTCTTT.

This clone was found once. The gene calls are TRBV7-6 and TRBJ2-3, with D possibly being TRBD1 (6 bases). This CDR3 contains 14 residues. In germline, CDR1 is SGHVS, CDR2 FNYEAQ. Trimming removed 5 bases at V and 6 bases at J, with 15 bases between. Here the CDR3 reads CASSPGAARDTQYF. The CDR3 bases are TGTGCCAGCAGCCCAGGGGCAGCCAGGGATACGCAGTATTTT.

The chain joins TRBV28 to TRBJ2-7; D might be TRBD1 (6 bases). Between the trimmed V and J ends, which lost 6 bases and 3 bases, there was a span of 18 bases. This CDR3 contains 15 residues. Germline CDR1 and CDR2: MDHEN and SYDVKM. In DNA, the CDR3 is TGTGCCAGCAGCCCGCCAGGGGCGGACCTCTACGAGCAGTACTTC. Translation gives CASSPPGADLYEQYF.

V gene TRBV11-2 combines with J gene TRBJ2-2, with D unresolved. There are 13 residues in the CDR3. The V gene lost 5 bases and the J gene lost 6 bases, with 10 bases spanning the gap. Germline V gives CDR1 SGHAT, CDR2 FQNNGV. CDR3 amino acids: CASSPMIAGELFF. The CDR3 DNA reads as TGTGCCAGCAGCCCAATGATCGCCGGGGAGCTGTTTTTT.